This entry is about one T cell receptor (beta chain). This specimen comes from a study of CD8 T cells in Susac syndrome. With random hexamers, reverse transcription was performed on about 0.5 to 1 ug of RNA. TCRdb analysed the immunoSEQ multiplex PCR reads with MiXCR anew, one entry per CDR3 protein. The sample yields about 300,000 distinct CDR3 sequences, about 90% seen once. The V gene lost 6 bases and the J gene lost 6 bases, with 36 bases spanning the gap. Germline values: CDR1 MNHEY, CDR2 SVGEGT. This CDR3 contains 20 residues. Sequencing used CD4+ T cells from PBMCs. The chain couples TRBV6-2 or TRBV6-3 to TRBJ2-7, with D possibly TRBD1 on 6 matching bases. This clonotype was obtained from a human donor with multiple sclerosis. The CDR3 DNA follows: TGTGCCAGCAGCCAGGGGCCGCCATCAGTGTGGAATGGCAAAAGCGGCGAGCAGTACTTC. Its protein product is CASSQGPPSVWNGKSGEQYF.